The TCR beta chain described here comes from a study of blood T cell repertoires in COVID-19 (dated by TCRdb to 2018 to 2020). About the study as a whole: The collaborator samples originated in the United States, Italy and Spain and spanned the acute and convalescent phases of COVID-19. Samples were obtained from the ongoing ImmuneRACE study (first 160 participants) and from some 1,200 subjects provided by 6 global collaborators. HLA class I and class II types, where available, came from metadata supplied by the sample provider rather than from assay-based typing. Sample metadata almost always included a de-identified subject ID, COVID-19 status, age in years and sex. The dataset comprised deeply sampled blood TCRbeta repertoires from subjects exposed to, actively infected with, or recovered from COVID-19. The material from the prospective study consisted of cDNA or gDNA derived from T cells, B-cell-depleted T cells, or PBMCs. A freely available public database, intended as a resource for researchers studying the immune response to SARS-CoV-2, is where the repertoires were released. What the work shows at the level of the full study, not this receptor alone: Clinical and demographic metadata were provided uncurated, with the amount varying by source and participant.

One collaborating source in Seattle enrolled patients while the patients were actively infected and followed the patients over time throughout the course of disease. The collaborating institutions used their own protocols to collect whole blood in K2EDTA tubes. Collaborator samples were shipped for TCRbeta analysis as frozen whole blood, isolated PBMCs, or DNA extracted from either sample type. Remarks on this clone: Its antigen is currently not known. The record has no base qualities; no much larger clone is one base away.

The immunoSEQ Assay, a bias-controlled multiplex PCR, was used to amplify TCRbeta CDR3 regions from genomic DNA. In the authors' own workflow: The number of nucleated cells in each sample was estimated from the amplification of reference gene primers within the assay. Sequence reads were collapsed and filtered to measure the absolute abundance of every unique TCRbeta CDR3 rearrangement. Productive Simpson clonality was computed per sample as the square root of Simpson's diversity index over productive rearrangements. This immuneACCESS table, as held by TCRdb, lists in-frame sequences with V and J called but not all clones. Of the missing ones, under half trace to an unresolved V gene in checked studies; the others have no known cause. V, J and clone size are taken as reported in that table, and D and trimming were inferred from the DNA itself. This sample is represented by about 330,000 clones; approximately 90% of them were singletons. The top ten clones comprise roughly 9.9% of the sample.

V loses 4 bases, J loses 6 bases, and the germline ends lie 10 bases apart. CDR1 SGHAT and CDR2 FQNNGV are derived from the germline V gene. The CDR3 goes from the cysteine to the phenylalanine over 13 residues. Of all the DNA, just the CDR3 is kept, 39 bases in frame from base 1. Sample: peripheral blood. The chain uses TRBV11-2 and TRBJ1-5, with an unclear D gene assignment. The sequence was collected from a man aged 30-40 years with COVID-19, enrolled during active disease. The CDR3 in this case is CASSSDFVQPQHF. The sequenced DNA: TGTGCCAGCAGCTCGGACTTCGTTCAGCCCCAGCATTTT.